This record covers a single T cell receptor (beta chain). Its antigen is currently unknown. V dropped 3 bases and J dropped 8 bases, with 14 bases sitting between them. Germline loops: CDR1 SGDLS, CDR2 YYNGEE. The CDR3 has 14 amino acids. These data originate in a study of cytomegalovirus exposure and HLA in healthy donors. Whole-study findings and limits: In a later analysis, HLA-associated TCR beta chains were more clonally expanded than equally common others.

It was with 60 Vbeta and 13 Jbeta primers that the PCR ran. Produced via immunoSEQ multiplex PCR; TCRdb's table is partial and in-frame only. The sample lists around 120,000 clones, less than 85% occurring once. The sequenced sample consisted of PBMCs. V usage is TRBV9 and J usage is TRBJ1-4; D is perhaps TRBD1 (6 bases). This receptor was obtained from a man aged 50-59 years in good health and CMV-seropositive. In DNA form, the CDR3 reads TGTGCCAGCAGCGGAGGGGGTTCTGGGGAAAAACTGTTTTTT. It specifies CASSGGGSGEKLFF.